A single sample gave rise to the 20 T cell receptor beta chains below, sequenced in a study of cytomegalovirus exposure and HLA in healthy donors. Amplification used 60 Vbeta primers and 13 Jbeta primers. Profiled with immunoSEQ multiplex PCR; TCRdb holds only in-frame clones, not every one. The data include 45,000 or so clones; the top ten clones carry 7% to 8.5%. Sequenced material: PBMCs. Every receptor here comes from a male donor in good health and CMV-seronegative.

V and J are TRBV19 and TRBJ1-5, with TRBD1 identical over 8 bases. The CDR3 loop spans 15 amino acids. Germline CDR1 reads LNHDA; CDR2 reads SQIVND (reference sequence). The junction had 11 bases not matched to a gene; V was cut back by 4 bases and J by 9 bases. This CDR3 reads CASSRGQGVKMPQHF. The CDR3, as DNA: TGTGCCAGTAGTAGAGGACAGGGAGTTAAGATGCCCCAGCATTTT.

CDR3 protein: CASSLEAGWDIQYF. In DNA form, the CDR3 reads TGCGCCAGCAGCTTGGAAGCAGGGTGGGACATTCAGTACTTC. V is TRBV5-1 and J is TRBJ2-4, with TRBD1 as a possible D gene (5 bases). The CDR3 covers 14 residues. Between the trimmed V and J ends, which lost 0 bases and 8 bases, there was a span of 12 bases. Germline values: CDR1 SGHRS, CDR2 YFSETQ.

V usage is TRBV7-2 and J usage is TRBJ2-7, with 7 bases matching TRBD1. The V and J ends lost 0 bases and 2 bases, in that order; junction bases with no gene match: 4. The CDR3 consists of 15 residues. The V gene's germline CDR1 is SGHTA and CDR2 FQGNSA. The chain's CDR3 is CASSLAGTAAYEQYF. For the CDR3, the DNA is TGTGCCAGCAGCTTAGCCGGGACAGCTGCCTACGAGCAGTACTTC.

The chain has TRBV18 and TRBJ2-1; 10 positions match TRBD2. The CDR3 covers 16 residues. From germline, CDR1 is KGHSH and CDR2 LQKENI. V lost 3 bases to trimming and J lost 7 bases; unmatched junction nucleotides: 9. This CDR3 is CASSPPSGSPENEQFF. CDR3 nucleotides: TGTGCCAGCTCACCGCCTAGCGGGAGCCCTGAAAATGAGCAGTTCTTC.

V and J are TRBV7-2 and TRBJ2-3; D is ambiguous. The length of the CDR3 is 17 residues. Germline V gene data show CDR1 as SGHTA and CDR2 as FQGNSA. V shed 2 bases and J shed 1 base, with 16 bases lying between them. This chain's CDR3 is CASSLQVGGTGTDTQYF. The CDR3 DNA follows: TGTGCCAGCAGCTTACAAGTAGGCGGAACCGGCACAGATACGCAGTATTTT.

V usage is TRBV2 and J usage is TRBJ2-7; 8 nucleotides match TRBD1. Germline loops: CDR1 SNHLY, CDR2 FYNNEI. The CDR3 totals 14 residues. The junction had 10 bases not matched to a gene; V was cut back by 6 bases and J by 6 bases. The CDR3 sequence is CASRANPGGGEQYF. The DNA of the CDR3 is TGTGCCAGCAGAGCAAACCCAGGGGGCGGCGAGCAGTACTTC.

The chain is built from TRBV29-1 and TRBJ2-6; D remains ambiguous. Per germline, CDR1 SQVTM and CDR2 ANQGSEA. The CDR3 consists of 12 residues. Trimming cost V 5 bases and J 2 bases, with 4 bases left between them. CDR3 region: CSVHAGANVLTF. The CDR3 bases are TGCAGCGTTCATGCTGGGGCCAACGTCCTGACTTTC.

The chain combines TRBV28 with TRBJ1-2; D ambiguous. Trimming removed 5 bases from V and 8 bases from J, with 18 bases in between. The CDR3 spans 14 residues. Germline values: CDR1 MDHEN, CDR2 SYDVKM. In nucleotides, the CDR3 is TGTGCCAGCAGTCCTTCCCAGACGAGGGCGGGCTACACCTTC. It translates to CASSPSQTRAGYTF.

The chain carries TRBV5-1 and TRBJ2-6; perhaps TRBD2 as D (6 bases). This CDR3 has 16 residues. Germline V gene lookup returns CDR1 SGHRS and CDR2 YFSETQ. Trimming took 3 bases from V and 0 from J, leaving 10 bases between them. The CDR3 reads CASSSGVASGANVLTF. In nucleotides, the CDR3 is TGCGCCAGCAGCTCGGGGGTCGCCTCTGGGGCCAACGTCCTGACTTTC.

The CDR3 DNA sequence: TGTGCCAGCAGCTTGGGCCCGGGTCCGAACACTGAAGCTTTCTTT. It codes for CASSLGPGPNTEAFF. V and J are TRBV5-4 and TRBJ1-1, with no clear D. Per the germline V gene, CDR1 is SGHNT and CDR2 is YYREEE (reference sequence). This CDR3 region has 15 residues. V lost 0 bases, J lost 1 base, and 10 bases lay in between.

The CDR3 DNA is TGTGCCAGCTCGACAGGGGGCGTCTACGAGCAGTACTTC. It codes for CASSTGGVYEQYF. V usage is TRBV18 and J usage is TRBJ2-7; 10 positions match TRBD1. Trimming cost V 6 bases and J 3 bases; bases outside gene matches: 2. Per the germline V gene, CDR1 is KGHSH and CDR2 is LQKENI. This CDR3 has 13 amino acids.

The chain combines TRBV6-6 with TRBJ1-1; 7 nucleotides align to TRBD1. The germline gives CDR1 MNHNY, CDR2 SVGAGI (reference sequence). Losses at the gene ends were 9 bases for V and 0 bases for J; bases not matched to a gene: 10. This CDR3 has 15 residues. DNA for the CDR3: TGTGCCAGTAACCTTCGACAGGGAATGAACACTGAAGCTTTCTTT. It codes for CASNLRQGMNTEAFF.

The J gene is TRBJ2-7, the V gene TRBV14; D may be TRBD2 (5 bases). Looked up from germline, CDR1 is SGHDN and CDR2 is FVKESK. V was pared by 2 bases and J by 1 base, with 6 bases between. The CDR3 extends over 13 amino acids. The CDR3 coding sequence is TGTGCCAGCAGCCAACGGGGTTCCTACGAGCAGTACTTC. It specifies CASSQRGSYEQYF. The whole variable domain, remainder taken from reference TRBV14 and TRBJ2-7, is EAGVTQFPSHSVIEKGQTVTLRCDPISGHDNLYWYRRVMGKEIKFLLHFVKESKQDESGMPNNRFLAERTGGTYSTLKVQPAELEDSGVYFCASSQRGSYEQYFGPGTRLTVT.

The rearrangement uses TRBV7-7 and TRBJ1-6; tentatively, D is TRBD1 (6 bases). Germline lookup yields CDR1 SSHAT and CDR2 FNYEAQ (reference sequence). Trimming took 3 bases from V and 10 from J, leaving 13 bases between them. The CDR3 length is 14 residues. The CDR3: CASSLSRGRSPLHF. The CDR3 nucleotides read TGTGCCAGCAGCTTGTCCAGGGGAAGATCACCCCTCCACTTT.

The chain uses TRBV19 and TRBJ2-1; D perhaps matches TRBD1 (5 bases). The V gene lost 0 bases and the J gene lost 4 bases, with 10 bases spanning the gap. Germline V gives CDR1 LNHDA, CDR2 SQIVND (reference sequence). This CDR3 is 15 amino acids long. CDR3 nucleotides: TGTGCCAGTAGTATAGAGGCGAGACAGTACAATGAGCAGTTCTTC. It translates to CASSIEARQYNEQFF. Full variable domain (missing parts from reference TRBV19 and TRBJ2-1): DGGITQSPKYLFRKEGQNVTLSCEQNLNHDAMYWYRQDPGQGLRLIYYSQIVNDFQKGDIAEGYSVSREKKESFPLTVTSAQKNPTAFYLCASSIEARQYNEQFFGPGTRLTVL.

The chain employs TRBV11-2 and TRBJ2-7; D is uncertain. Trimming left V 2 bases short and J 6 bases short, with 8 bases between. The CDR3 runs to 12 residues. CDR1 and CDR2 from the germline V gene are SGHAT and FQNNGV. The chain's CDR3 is CASSLITSEQYF. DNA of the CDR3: TGTGCCAGCAGCTTAATCACGAGCGAGCAGTACTTC.

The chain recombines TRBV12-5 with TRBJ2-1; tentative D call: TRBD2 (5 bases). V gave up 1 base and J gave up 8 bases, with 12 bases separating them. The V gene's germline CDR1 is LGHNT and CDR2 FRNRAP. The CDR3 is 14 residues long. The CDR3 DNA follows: TGTGCTAGTGGTTTGGGGACTCTGGGAGATGAGCAGTTCTTC. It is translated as CASGLGTLGDEQFF.

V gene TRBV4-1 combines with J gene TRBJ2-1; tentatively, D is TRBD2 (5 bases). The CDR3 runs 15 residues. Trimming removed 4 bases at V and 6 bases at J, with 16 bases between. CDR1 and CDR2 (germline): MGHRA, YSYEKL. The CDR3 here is CASSLPGTRFNEQFF. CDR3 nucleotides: TGCGCCAGCAGCCTCCCGGGAACTAGATTCAATGAGCAGTTCTTC.

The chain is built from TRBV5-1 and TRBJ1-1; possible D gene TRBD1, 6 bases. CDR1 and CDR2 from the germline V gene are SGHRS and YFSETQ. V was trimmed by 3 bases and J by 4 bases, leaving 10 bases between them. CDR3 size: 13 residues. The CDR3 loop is CASSSLGGTEAFF. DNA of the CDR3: TGCGCCAGCAGCTCGCTAGGGGGCACTGAAGCTTTCTTT.

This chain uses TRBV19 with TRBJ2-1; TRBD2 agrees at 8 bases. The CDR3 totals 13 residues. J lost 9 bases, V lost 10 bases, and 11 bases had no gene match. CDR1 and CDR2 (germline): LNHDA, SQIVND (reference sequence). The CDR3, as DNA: TGTGCCATCGGTAGCGGGAACTATGGTGAGCAGTTCTTC. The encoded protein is CAIGSGNYGEQFF.